This T cell receptor (beta chain) derives from a study of shared clonotypes between healthy human individuals. This CDR3 comprises 15 residues. From germline, CDR1 is SGDLS and CDR2 YYNGEE. With 5 bases clipped from V and 3 bases from J, the junction kept 7 bases outside the gene matches. CD45RO-negative cells were positively selected for CCR7, leaving out terminally differentiated effector memory CD45RA+ cells. Profiling relied on immunoSEQ multiplex PCR, and the TCRdb table lists in-frame clones only, not all of them. The profile covers 1.5 million to 2.5 million clones, with roughly 94% appearing a single time and 0.9% to 1.5% taken by the ten largest.

The V call is TRBV9, the J call TRBJ2-1; TRBD1 matches at 8 bases. The sample comprised naive CD8+ T cells sorted from blood. This TCR was sampled from a man younger than 30 in good health. The CDR3 loop is CASSESGTGYNEQFF. The DNA of the CDR3 is TGTGCCAGCAGTGAGTCCGGGACAGGCTACAATGAGCAGTTCTTC.